The 20 T cell receptor beta chains below were found in one sample sequenced in a study of T cell repertoires in cytomegalovirus infection. Each CDR3 protein is one row after TCRdb ran MiXCR on the reads. The sample lists about 360,000 distinct CDR3 sequences, over 15% occurring once. The sequenced sample was PBMCs. These TCRs come from a human donor in good health (CMV status not recorded). Some clones in this sample may be carry-over from other donors' samples.

The chain has TRBV2 and TRBJ2-7; possibly TRBD2 for D (5 bases). V shed 1 base and J shed 2 bases, with 12 bases lying between them. Germline V gene lookup returns CDR1 SNHLY and CDR2 FYNNEI. The CDR3 sequence is 15 residues long. The CDR3 reads CASSEESGTTYEQYF. CDR3 coding DNA: TGTGCCAGCAGTGAAGAGTCGGGAACTACCTACGAGCAGTACTTC.

This clonotype was recorded many times. The chain recombines TRBV7-2 with TRBJ2-7; a possible D gene is TRBD2 (5 bases). Per germline, CDR1 SGHTA and CDR2 FQGNSA. The CDR3 totals 13 residues. V was cut by 2 bases and J by 5 bases, with 10 bases left in between. The CDR3 region has the DNA TGTGCCAGCAGCTTATATACGGGGAACGAGCAGTACTTC. Its translation: CASSLYTGNEQYF.

This clonotype was seen a handful of times. This chain joins TRBV6-2 or TRBV6-3 and TRBJ2-7; D possibly corresponds to TRBD2 (5 bases). The V gene lost 5 bases and the J gene lost 3 bases, with 11 bases spanning the gap. CDR3 length: 13 residues. Germline CDR1 and CDR2: MNHEY and SVGEGT. The CDR3 is CASSKAAYYEQYF. CDR3 sequence (DNA): TGTGCCAGCAGTAAAGCGGCTTACTACGAGCAGTACTTC.

The genes are TRBV20-1 and TRBJ2-3, with 7 bases matching TRBD2. CDR1 and CDR2 (germline): DFQATT, SNEGSKA (reference sequence). Trimming took 6 bases from V and 4 from J; bases not matched to a gene: 4. The CDR3 has 12 residues. CDR3 in DNA: TGCAGTGCCTCACTAGCGTCAGATACGCAGTATTTT. It is translated as CSASLASDTQYF.

The genes are TRBV6-8 and TRBJ2-4; 7 bases agree with TRBD1. Germline V gives CDR1 MNHGY, CDR2 SAAAGT. The J segment lost 7 bases and the V segment lost 5 bases, leaving 5 bases of the junction unmatched. The CDR3 consists of 13 residues. CDR3 sequence (DNA): TGTGCCAGCAGTCGCGACAGGGCTAACATTCAGTACTTC. This encodes CASSRDRANIQYF.

This chain connects TRBV29-1 to TRBJ2-1; either TRBD1 or TRBD2 may supply D (5 bases each). The CDR3 is 15 amino acids. Germline V lookup: CDR1 SQVTM, CDR2 ANQGSEA. Trimming removed 7 bases from V and 0 bases from J, with 16 bases in between. CDR3 DNA: TGCAGCGCTGGGGGTGGACCCAGCTCCTACAATGAGCAGTTCTTC. It specifies CSAGGGPSSYNEQFF.

This clonotype was detected many times. The chain is built from TRBV7-6 and TRBJ2-3; possible D gene TRBD1, 5 bases. The V end was cut by 4 bases, the J end by 0 bases, with 11 bases between. Per the germline V gene, CDR1 is SGHVS and CDR2 is FNYEAQ. The CDR3 sequence is 15 residues long. CDR3 DNA: TGTGCCAGCAGCTCACAGACAGCTAGCACAGATACGCAGTATTTT. Protein sequence: CASSSQTASTDTQYF.

This clonotype was recorded many times. CDR3 DNA sequence: TGTGCCAGCAGCTTCCTAGGGGAGGGTCAAGATACGCAGTATTTT. Translated, it gives CASSFLGEGQDTQYF. The chain combines TRBV7-6 with TRBJ2-3; 7 positions match TRBD2. This CDR3 has 15 residues. Germline assignment: CDR1 SGHVS and CDR2 FNYEAQ. Trimming at V came to 3 bases and at J to 5 bases, leaving 8 bases not matched to a gene.

Ten or more counts support this clonotype. This sequence joins TRBV2 and TRBJ2-7; 9 nucleotides line up with TRBD1. The germline V gene encodes CDR1 SNHLY and CDR2 FYNNEI. The CDR3 consists of 14 residues. Germline trimming cut 8 bases from V and 2 bases from J; bases unmatched to any gene: 7. This CDR3 is CASRPQGATYEQYF. In DNA form, the CDR3 reads TGTGCCAGCCGCCCACAGGGGGCGACCTACGAGCAGTACTTC.

This clonotype was counted a few times. CDR3 sequence: CASSRKTSGGVNTGELFF. The DNA for the CDR3 is TGTGCCAGCAGCCGCAAGACTAGCGGGGGGGTGAACACCGGGGAGCTGTTTTTT. This chain uses TRBV7-2 with TRBJ2-2, with 14 bases that match TRBD2. Losses at the gene ends were 5 bases for V and 1 base for J; bases not matched to a gene: 6. CDR1 SGHTA and CDR2 FQGNSA come from the germline V gene. CDR3 length: 18 residues.

This clonotype was seen more than once but under ten times. An end of the junction does not agree with germline; a read error may underlie this. The chain is built from TRBV5-1 and TRBJ2-1; TRBD2 matches 9 bases. Germline assignment: CDR1 SGHRS and CDR2 YFSETQ. The CDR3 length is 16 residues. CDR3 protein: CASRGSRTSADNEQFF. DNA of the CDR3: TGCGCAAGCAGGGGGTCCCGGACTAGCGCCGACAATGAGCAGTTCTTC.

The rearrangement uses TRBV11-3 and TRBJ2-1, with D possibly matching TRBD1 (5 bases). Trimming shortened V by 6 bases and J by 9 bases, and 12 bases separated the two germline ends. This CDR3 has 12 amino acids. Germline V gives CDR1 SGHNT, CDR2 YENEEA. CDR3 sequence reads: CASSSGPSEQFF. The DNA of the CDR3 is TGTGCCAGCAGTTCAGGGCCCAGTGAGCAGTTCTTC.

The gene calls are TRBV20-1 and TRBJ2-7; the D is unclear. The CDR3 extends over 12 amino acids. Germline V CDR1 and CDR2: DFQATT, SNEGSKA (reference sequence). Trimming stripped 0 bases from V and 6 bases from J, with 9 bases between. The CDR3 sequence: CSARDPTREQYF. In nucleotides, the CDR3 is TGCAGTGCTAGAGATCCAACCCGCGAGCAGTACTTC.

J is TRBJ2-7 and V is TRBV6-6; the D gene is possibly TRBD1 (5 bases). The CDR3 sequence is 14 residues long. V lost 0 bases and J 2 bases, leaving 8 bases between the germline ends. The germline CDR1 and CDR2 sequences are MNHNY and SVGAGI (reference sequence). The chain's CDR3 is CASSYSTETYEQYF. As DNA, the CDR3 is TGTGCCAGCAGTTACTCGACAGAAACCTACGAGCAGTACTTC.

This chain links TRBV20-1 with TRBJ2-7; TRBD1 matches at 9 bases. CDR1 and CDR2 (germline): DFQATT, SNEGSKA (reference sequence). After removal of 4 bases from V and 6 bases from J, the junction contained 10 bases not matched to a gene. The CDR3 has 14 residues. CDR3 loop: CSAIWGQGLGEQYF. In nucleotides, the CDR3 is TGCAGTGCTATTTGGGGACAGGGCTTAGGCGAGCAGTACTTC.

This clonotype has ten or more counts. V gene TRBV7-9 combines with J gene TRBJ2-7, with TRBD2 matching 11 bases. The CDR3 has 15 residues. V shed 4 bases, J shed 2 bases, and the junction held 4 bases outside the gene matches. CDR1 and CDR2 (germline): SEHNR, FQNEAQ (reference sequence). The CDR3 loop reads CASSSTSGSTYEQYF. CDR3 coding DNA: TGTGCCAGCAGCTCCACTAGCGGGAGTACCTACGAGCAGTACTTC.

This clonotype has at least ten counts. This rearrangement joins TRBV7-2 to TRBJ2-2; 7 bases map to TRBD2. Germline CDR1 and CDR2: SGHTA and FQGNSA. V gave up 2 bases and J gave up 1 base; unmatched junction bases: 7. The CDR3 extends over 17 amino acids. CDR3 nucleotides: TGTGCCAGCAGCTTAAAGGGGTCGGGGGGGAACACCGGGGAGCTGTTTTTT. Translating it yields CASSLKGSGGNTGELFF.

This sequence joins TRBV6-2 or TRBV6-3 and TRBJ1-1; perhaps TRBD1 as D (6 bases). The germline V and J ends were trimmed by 7 bases and 0 bases, with 12 bases remaining between them. Germline CDR1 MNHEY, CDR2 SVGEGT. This CDR3 spans 14 amino acids. CDR3 protein: CASKNRVVNTEAFF. The CDR3 nucleotides read TGTGCCAGCAAAAACAGGGTGGTGAACACTGAAGCTTTCTTT.

This clonotype was observed many times. V gene TRBV12-3 or TRBV12-4 combines with J gene TRBJ2-1; 7 bases agree with TRBD2. V lost 2 bases and J lost 2; bases outside the gene matches: 3. The CDR3 loop spans 15 amino acids. DNA of the CDR3: TGTGCCAGCAGTTTAAAGCGGGGAACCTACAATGAGCAGTTCTTC. It yields the protein CASSLKRGTYNEQFF.

In the case of this clonotype: With a much larger clone just one base away, this may be a read error. The rearrangement uses TRBV2 and TRBJ2-1, with 7 bases identical to TRBD1. Germline values: CDR1 SNHLY, CDR2 FYNNEI. The length of the CDR3 is 14 residues. The CDR3 region is CTSRTGPRNNEQFF. CDR3 DNA sequence: TGTACCAGCAGGACAGGCCCCCGGAACAATGAGCAGTTCTTC.